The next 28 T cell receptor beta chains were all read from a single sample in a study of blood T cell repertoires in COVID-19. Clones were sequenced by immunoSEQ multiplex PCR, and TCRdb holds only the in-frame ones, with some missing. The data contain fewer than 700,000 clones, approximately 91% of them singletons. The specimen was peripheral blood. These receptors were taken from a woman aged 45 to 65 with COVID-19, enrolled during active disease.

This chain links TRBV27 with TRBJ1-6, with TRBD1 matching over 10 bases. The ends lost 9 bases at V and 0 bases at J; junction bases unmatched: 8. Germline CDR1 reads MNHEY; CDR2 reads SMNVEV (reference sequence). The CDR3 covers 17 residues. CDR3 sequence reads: CASQGQGQSSYNSPLHF. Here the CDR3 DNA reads TGTGCCAGTCAGGGACAGGGGCAAAGCTCCTATAATTCACCCCTCCACTTT.

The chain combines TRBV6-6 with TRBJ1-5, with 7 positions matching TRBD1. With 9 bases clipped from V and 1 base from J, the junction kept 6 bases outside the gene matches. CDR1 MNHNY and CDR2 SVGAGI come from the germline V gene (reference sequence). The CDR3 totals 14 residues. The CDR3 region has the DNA TGTGCCAGTCGGACAGGTACGAGCAATCAGCCCCAGCATTTT. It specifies CASRTGTSNQPQHF.

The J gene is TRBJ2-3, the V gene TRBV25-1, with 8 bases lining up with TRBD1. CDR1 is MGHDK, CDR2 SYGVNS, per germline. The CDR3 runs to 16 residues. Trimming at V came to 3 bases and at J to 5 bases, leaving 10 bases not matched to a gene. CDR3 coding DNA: TGTGCCAGCAGTGATGACAGGGGCCGTACCAGAGATACGCAGTATTTT. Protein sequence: CASSDDRGRTRDTQYF.

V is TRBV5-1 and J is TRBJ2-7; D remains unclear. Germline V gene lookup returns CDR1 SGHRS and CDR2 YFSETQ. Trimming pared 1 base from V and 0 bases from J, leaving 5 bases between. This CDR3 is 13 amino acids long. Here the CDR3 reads CASSLFSSYEQYF. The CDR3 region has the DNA TGCGCCAGCAGCTTGTTTAGCTCCTACGAGCAGTACTTC.

The CDR3: CASSFPGNQPQHF. The DNA of the CDR3 is TGTGCCAGCAGTTTTCCCGGCAATCAGCCCCAGCATTTT. The V gene is TRBV28, the J gene TRBJ1-5; no clear D. This CDR3 has 13 amino acids. Germline lookup yields CDR1 MDHEN and CDR2 SYDVKM. Trimming left V 3 bases short and J 2 bases short, with 5 bases between.

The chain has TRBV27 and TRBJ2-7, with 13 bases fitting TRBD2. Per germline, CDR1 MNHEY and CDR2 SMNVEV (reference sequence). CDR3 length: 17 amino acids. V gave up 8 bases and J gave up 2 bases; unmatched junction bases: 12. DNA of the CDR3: TGTGCCAGCCGCGTAAAGTGGGGGACTAGCGGGGCCTACGAGCAGTACTTC. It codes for CASRVKWGTSGAYEQYF.

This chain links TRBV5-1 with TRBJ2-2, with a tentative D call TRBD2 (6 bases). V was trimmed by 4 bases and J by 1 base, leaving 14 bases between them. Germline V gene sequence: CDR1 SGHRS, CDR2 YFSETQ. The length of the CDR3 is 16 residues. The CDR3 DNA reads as TGCGCCAGCAGCGTCACGGCGGGGATGAACACCGGGGAGCTGTTTTTT. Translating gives CASSVTAGMNTGELFF.

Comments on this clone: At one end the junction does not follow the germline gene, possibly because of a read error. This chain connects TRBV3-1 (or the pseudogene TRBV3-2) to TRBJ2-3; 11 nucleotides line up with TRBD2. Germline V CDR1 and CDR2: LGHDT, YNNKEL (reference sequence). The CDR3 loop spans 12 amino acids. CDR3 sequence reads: CASSLLAGGPNF. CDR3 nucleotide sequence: TGTGCCAGCAGCCTATTAGCGGGGGGGCCGAATTTT.

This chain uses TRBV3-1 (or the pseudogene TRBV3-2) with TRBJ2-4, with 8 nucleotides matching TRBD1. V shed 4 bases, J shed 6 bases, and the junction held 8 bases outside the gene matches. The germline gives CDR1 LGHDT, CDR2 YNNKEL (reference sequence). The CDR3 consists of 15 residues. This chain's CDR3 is CASSPSTGAGNIQYF. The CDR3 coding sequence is TGTGCCAGCAGCCCTTCGACAGGGGCGGGAAACATTCAGTACTTC.

Here the CDR3 reads CASSPQGTQQMNTEAFF. The CDR3 nucleotides read TGCGCCAGCAGCCCTCAGGGTACCCAACAGATGAACACTGAAGCTTTCTTT. The chain has TRBV5-1 and TRBJ1-1, with a weak D call TRBD1 (5 bases). The CDR3 contains 17 residues. Deletions cut 4 bases from V and 0 bases from J, with 19 bases between. Germline CDR1 SGHRS, CDR2 YFSETQ.

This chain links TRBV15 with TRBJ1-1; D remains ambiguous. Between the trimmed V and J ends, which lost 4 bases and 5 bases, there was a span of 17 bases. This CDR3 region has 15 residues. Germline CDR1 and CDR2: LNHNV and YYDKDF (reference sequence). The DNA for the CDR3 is TGTGCCACCAGCATCCGGACTGCACTGGGGACTGAAGCTTTCTTT. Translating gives CATSIRTALGTEAFF. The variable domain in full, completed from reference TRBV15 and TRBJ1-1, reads DAMVIQNPRYQVTQFGKPVTLSCSQTLNHNVMYWYQQKSSQAPKLLFHYYDKDFNNEADTPDNFQSRRPNTSFCFLDIRSPGLGDTAMYLCATSIRTALGTEAFFGQGTRLTVV.

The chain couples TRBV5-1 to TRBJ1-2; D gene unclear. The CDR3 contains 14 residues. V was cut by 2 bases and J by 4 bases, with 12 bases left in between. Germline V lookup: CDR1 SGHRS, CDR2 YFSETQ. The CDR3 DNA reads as TGCGCCAGCAGCTTCGATGAACAGAGCTATGGCTACACCTTC. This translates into CASSFDEQSYGYTF.

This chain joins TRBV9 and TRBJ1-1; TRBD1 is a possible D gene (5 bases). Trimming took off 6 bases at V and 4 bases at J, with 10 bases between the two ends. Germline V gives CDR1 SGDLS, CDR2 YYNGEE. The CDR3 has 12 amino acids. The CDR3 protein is CASTNGGTEAFF. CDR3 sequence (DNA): TGTGCCAGCACCAACGGGGGCACTGAAGCTTTCTTT.

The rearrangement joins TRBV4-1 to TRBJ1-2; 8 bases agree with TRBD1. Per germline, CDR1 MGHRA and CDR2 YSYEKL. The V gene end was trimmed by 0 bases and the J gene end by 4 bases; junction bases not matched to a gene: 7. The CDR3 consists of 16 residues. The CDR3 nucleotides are TGCGCCAGCAGCCAAGATGGGACAGGAGGTGGCTATGGCTACACCTTC. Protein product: CASSQDGTGGGYGYTF.

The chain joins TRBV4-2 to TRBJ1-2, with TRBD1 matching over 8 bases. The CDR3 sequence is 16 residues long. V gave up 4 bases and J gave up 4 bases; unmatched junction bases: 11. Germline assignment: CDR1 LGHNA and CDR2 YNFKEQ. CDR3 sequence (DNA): TGTGCCAGCAGCCGGATCGGGGAGGGACAGGCCTATGGCTACACCTTC. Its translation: CASSRIGEGQAYGYTF.

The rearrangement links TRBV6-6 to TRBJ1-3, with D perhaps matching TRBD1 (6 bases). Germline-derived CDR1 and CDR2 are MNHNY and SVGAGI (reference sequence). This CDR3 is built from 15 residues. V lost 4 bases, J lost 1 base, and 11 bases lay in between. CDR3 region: CASSLQGQSGNTIYF. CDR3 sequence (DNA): TGTGCCAGCAGTTTACAGGGTCAGTCTGGAAACACCATATATTTT.

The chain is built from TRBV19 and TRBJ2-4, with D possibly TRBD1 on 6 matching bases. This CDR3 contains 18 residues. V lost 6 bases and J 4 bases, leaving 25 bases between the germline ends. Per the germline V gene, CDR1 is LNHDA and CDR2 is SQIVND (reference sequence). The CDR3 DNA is TGTGCCAGTAGCCCCGGAACCGCTCATAAGGGGGAGAAAAACATTCAGTACTTC. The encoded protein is CASSPGTAHKGEKNIQYF.

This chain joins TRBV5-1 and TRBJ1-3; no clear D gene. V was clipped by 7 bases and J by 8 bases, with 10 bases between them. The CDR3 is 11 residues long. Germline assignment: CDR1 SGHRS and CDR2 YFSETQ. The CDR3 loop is CASAVGDTIYF. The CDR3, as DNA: TGCGCCAGCGCCGTGGGCGACACCATATATTTT.

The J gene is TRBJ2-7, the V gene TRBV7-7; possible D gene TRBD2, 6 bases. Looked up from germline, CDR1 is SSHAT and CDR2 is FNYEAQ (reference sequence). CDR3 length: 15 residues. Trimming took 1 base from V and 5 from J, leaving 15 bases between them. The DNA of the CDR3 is TGTGCCAGCAGCTTAGAGGGAGCGGGTAGGAACGAGCAGTACTTC. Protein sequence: CASSLEGAGRNEQYF.

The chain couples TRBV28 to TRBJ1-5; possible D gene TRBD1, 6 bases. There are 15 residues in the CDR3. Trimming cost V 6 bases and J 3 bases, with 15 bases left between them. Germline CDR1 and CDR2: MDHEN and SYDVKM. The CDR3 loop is CASRLPGTLNQPQHF. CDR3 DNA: TGTGCCAGCAGACTACCCGGGACACTCAATCAGCCCCAGCATTTT.

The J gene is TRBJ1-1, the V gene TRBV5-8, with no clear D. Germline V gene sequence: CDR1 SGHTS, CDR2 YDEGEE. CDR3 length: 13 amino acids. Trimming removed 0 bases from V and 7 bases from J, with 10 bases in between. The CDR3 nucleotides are TGTGCCAGCAGCTTGGCAGGAGGGTATGAAGCTTTCTTT. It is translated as CASSLAGGYEAFF.

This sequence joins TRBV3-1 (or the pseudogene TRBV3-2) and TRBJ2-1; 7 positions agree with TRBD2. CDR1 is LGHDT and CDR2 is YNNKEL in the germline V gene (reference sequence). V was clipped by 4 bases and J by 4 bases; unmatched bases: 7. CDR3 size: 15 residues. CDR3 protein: CASSPSGLTYNEQFF. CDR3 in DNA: TGTGCCAGCAGCCCCTCGGGACTAACATACAATGAGCAGTTCTTC.

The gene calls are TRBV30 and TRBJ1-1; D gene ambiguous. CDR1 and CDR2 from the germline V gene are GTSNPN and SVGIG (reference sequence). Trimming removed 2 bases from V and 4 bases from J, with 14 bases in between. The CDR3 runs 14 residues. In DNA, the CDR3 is TGTGCCTGGAGTCGAGGGAGGCGTTCCACTGAAGCTTTCTTT. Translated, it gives CAWSRGRRSTEAFF.

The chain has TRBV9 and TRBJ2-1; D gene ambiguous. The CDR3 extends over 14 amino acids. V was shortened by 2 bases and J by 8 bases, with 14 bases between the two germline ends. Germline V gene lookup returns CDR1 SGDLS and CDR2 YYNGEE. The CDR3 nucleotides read TGTGCCAGCAGCGTTACCGGTTTCGTTGATGAGCAGTTCTTC. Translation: CASSVTGFVDEQFF.

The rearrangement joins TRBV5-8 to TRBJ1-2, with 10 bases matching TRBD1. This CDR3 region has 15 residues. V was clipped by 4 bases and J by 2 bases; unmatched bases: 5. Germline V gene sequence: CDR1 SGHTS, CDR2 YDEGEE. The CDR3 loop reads CASSTGQGVNYGYTF. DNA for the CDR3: TGTGCCAGCAGCACCGGACAGGGGGTAAACTATGGCTACACCTTC. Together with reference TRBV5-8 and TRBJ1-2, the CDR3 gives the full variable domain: EAGVTQSPTHLIKTRGQQATLRCSPISGHTSVYWYQQALGLGLQFLLWYDEGEERNRGNFPPRFSGRQFPNYSSELNVNALELEDSALYLCASSTGQGVNYGYTFGSGTRLTVV.

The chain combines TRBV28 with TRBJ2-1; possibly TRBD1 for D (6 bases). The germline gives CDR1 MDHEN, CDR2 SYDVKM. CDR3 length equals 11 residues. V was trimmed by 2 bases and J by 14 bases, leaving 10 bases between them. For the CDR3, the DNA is TGTGCCAGCAGTTTAAACAGGGATAAGTTCTTC. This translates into CASSLNRDKFF. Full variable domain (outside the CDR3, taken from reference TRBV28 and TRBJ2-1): DVKVTQSSRYLVKRTGEKVFLECVQDMDHENMFWYRQDPGLGLRLIYFSYDVKMKEKGDIPEGYSVSREKKERFSLILESASTNQTSMYLCASSLNRDKFFGPGTRLTVL.

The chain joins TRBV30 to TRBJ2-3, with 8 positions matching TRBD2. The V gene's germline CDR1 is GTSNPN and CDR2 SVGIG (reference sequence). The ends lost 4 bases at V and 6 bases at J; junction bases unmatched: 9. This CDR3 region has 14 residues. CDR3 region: CAWTRAGVGDTQYF. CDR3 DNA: TGTGCCTGGACCCGAGCGGGGGTCGGGGATACGCAGTATTTT.

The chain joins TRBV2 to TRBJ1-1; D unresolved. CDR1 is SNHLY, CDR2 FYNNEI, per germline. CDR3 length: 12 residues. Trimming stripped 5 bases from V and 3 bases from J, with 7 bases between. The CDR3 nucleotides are TGTGCCAGCAGTTTCGGGTACACTGAAGCTTTCTTT. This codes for CASSFGYTEAFF.